The entry below describes one T cell receptor (beta chain). What it binds is unknown. The data originate from a study of cytomegalovirus exposure and HLA in healthy donors. About the research overall: The same platform as the approximately 670 first-cohort repertoires was used for the roughly 130 validation repertoires, a later analysis reported. Whole-study findings and limits: One later analysis, an examination of the approximately 120 validation repertoires, found that first-cohort TCR clusters tended to co-occur in them. The study flagged 150 to 200 TCR beta chains as cytomegalovirus-associated. With high specificity and sensitivity, the classifier reportedly diagnosed cytomegalovirus status.

Generated by immunoSEQ multiplex PCR, the TCRdb table keeps only in-frame clones and is missing some. Of fewer than 90,000 clones in the sample, around 94% were seen once. Trimming took off 5 bases at V and 7 bases at J, with 5 bases between the two ends. CDR3 length equals 11 residues. CDR1 is SGHAT and CDR2 is FQDESV in the germline V gene (reference sequence). This chain connects TRBV11-1 to TRBJ2-2; no firm D call. This clonotype was sampled from a woman aged 18-29 years in good health and CMV-seronegative. Sequencing input: PBMCs. The CDR3: CASSHSGELFF. The CDR3 DNA reads as TGTGCCAGCAGCCATAGCGGGGAGCTGTTTTTT. The complete variable domain, with remaining parts taken from reference TRBV11-1 and TRBJ2-2, reads EAEVAQSPRYKITEKSQAVAFWCDPISGHATLYWYRQILGQGPELLVQFQDESVVDDSQLPKDRFSAERLKGVDSTLKIQPAELGDSAMYLCASSHSGELFFGEGSRLTVL.